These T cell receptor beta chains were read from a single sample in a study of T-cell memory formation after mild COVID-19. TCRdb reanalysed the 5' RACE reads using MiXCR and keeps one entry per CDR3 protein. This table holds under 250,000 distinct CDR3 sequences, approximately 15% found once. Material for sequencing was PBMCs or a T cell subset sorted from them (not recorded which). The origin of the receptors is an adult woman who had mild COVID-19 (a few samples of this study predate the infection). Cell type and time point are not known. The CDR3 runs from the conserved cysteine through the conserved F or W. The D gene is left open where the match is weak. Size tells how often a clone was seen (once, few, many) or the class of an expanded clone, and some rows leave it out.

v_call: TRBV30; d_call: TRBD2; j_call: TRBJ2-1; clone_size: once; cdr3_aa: CAWSVLAANNEQFF; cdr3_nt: TGTGCCTGGAGTGTGCTAGCGGCTAACAATGAGCAGTTCTTC
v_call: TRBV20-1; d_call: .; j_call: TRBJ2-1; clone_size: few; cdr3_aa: CSVHRAGSNEQFF; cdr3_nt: TGCAGTGTCCACCGGGCAGGGAGCAATGAGCAGTTCTTC
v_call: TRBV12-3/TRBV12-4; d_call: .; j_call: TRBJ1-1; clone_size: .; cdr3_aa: CASSFSGTEAFF; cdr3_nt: TGTGCCAGCAGTTTCTCCGGGACAGAAGCTTTCTTT
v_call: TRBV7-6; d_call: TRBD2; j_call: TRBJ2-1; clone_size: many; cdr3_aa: CASSLSSGGGLFF; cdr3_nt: TGTGCCAGCAGCTTATCGAGCGGGGGCGGCCTGTTCTTC
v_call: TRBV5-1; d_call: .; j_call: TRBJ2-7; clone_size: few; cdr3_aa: CASSPTGPYEQYF; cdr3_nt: TGCGCCAGCAGTCCCACAGGGCCCTACGAGCAGTACTTC
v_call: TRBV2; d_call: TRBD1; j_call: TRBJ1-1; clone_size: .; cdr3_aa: CASDRGTGDGEAFF; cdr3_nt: TGTGCCAGCGATCGGGGGACAGGGGATGGTGAAGCTTTCTTT
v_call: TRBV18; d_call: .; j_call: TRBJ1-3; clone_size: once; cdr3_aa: CASSPPYGSSGNTIYF; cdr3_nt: TGTGCCAGCTCACCTCCTTATGGGAGCTCTGGAAACACCATATATTTT
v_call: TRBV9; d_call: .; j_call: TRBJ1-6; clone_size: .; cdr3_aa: CASSVVGDPNSPLHF; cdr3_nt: TGTGCCAGCAGCGTAGTAGGGGACCCCAATTCACCCCTCCACTTT
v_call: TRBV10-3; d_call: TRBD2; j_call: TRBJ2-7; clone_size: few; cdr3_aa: CAISESLAVKYEQYF; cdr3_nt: TGTGCCATCAGTGAGTCGCTAGCGGTCAAATACGAGCAGTACTTC
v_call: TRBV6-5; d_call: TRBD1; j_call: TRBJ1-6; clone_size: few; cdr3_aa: CASSFGQAVSPLHF; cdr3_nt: TGTGCCAGCAGCTTTGGACAGGCTGTTTCACCCCTCCACTTT
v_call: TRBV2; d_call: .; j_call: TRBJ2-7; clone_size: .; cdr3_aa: CASSQTRVLSYEQYF; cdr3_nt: TGTGCCAGCAGCCAAACTCGGGTCCTCTCCTACGAGCAGTACTTC
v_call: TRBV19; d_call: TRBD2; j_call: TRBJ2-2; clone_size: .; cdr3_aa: CASSPTGWASGNTGELFF; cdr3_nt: TGTGCCAGTAGTCCCACCGGATGGGCTAGCGGGAACACCGGGGAGCTGTTTTTT
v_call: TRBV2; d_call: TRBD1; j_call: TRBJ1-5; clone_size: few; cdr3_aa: CASRSDRVGNQPQHF; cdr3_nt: TGTGCCAGCAGGTCGGACAGGGTCGGCAATCAGCCCCAGCATTTT
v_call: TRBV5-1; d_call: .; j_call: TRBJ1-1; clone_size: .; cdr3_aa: CASSPGVGVPNTEAFF; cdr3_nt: TGCGCCAGCAGCCCCGGAGTGGGGGTACCGAACACTGAAGCTTTCTTT
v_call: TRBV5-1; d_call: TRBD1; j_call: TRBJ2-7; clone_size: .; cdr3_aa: CASRPGGLSYEQYF; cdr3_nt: TGCGCCAGTCGCCCAGGGGGCCTCTCCTACGAGCAGTACTTC
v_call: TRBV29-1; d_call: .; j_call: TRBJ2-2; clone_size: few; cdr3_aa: CSVSGFAGTGELFF; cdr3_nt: TGCAGCGTGAGTGGGTTTGCGGGCACCGGGGAGCTGTTTTTT
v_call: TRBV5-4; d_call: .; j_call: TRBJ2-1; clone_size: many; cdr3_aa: CASTLADTRDEQFF; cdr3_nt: TGTGCCAGCACCCTGGCGGACACTAGGGATGAGCAGTTCTTC
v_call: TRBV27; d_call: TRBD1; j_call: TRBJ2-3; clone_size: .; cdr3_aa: CASSPTPGQKVPDTQYF; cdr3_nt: TGTGCCAGCAGCCCCACCCCGGGACAGAAAGTTCCAGATACGCAGTATTTT
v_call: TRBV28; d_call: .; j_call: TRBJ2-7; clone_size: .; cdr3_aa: CASTPRGPYEQYF; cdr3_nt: TGTGCCAGCACCCCACGGGGCCCCTACGAGCAGTACTTC
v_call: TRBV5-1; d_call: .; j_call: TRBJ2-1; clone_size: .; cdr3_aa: CASSLIGPEQFF; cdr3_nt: TGCGCCAGCAGCTTGATTGGGCCCGAGCAGTTCTTC
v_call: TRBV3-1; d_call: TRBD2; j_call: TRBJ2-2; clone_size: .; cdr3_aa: CASRTGGGTGELFF; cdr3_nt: TGTGCCAGCCGTACGGGGGGAGGTACCGGGGAGCTGTTTTTT
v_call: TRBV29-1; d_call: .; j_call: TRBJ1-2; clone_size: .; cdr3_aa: CSVFTEYGYTF; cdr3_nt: TGCAGCGTGTTTACAGAGTATGGCTACACCTTC
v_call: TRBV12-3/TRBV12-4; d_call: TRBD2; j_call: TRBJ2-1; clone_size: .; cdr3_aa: CASTSLLAGPEQFF; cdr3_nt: TGTGCCAGCACCTCTCTACTAGCGGGTCCTGAGCAGTTCTTC
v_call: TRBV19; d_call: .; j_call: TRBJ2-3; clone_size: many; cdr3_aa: CASSMRSAGIDTQYF; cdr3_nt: TGTGCCAGTAGTATGAGGTCGGCAGGGATCGATACGCAGTATTTT
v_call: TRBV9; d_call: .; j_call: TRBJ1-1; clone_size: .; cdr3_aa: CASRKGGGHNTEAFF; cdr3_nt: TGTGCCAGCCGAAAGGGTGGAGGACACAACACTGAAGCTTTCTTT
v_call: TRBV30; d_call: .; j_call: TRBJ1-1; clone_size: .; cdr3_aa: CAWSQRQSVTEAFF; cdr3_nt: TGTGCCTGGAGTCAGCGACAGTCGGTAACTGAAGCTTTCTTT
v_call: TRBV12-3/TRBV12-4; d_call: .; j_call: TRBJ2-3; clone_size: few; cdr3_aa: CASRPRGAGAGGTDTQYF; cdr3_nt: TGTGCCAGCAGACCCCGAGGGGCGGGGGCGGGTGGCACAGATACGCAGTATTTT
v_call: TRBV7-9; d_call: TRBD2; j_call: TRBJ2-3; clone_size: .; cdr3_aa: CASEREVGPDTQYF; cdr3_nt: TGTGCCAGCGAGCGGGAGGTGGGGCCAGATACGCAGTATTTT
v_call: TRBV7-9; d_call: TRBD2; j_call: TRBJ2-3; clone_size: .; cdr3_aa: CASSSFLAAPHTDTQYF; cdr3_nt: TGTGCCAGCAGTTCTTTCCTAGCGGCCCCACACACAGATACGCAGTATTTT
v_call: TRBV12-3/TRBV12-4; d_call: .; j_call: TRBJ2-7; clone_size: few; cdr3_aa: CASSLYEGGNYEQYF; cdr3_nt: TGTGCCAGCAGTTTATACGAGGGGGGAAACTACGAGCAGTACTTC
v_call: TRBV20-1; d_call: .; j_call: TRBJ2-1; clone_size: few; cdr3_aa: CSARPYGEQFF; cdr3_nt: TGCAGTGCTAGACCGTACGGTGAGCAGTTCTTC
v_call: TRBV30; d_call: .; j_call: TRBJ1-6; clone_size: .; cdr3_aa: CAWSWKGSYNSPLHF; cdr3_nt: TGTGCCTGGAGTTGGAAGGGGTCCTATAATTCACCCCTCCACTTT
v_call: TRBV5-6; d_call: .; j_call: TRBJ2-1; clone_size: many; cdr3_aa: CASSLIYEQFF; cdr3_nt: TGTGCCAGCAGCTTGATCTATGAGCAGTTCTTC
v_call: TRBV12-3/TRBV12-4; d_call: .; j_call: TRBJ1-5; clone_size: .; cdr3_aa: CASSYVTGSNQPQHF; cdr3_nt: TGTGCCAGCAGTTACGTCACTGGTAGCAATCAGCCCCAGCATTTT
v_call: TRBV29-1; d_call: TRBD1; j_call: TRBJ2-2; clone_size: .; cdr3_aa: CSVSQGAHAGELFF; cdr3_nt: TGCAGCGTCTCACAGGGGGCGCACGCCGGGGAGCTGTTTTTT
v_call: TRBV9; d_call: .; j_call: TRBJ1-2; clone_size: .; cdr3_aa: CASSVADAYGYTF; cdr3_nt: TGTGCCAGCAGCGTAGCTGACGCTTATGGCTACACCTTC
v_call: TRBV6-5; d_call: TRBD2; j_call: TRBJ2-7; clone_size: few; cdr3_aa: CASSLLAGGFYEQYF; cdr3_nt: TGTGCCAGCAGCCTACTAGCGGGAGGCTTCTACGAGCAGTACTTC
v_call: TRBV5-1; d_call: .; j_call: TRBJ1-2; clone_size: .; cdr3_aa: CASSPQDSPNYGYTF; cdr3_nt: TGCGCCAGCAGCCCACAAGACAGCCCTAACTATGGCTACACCTTC
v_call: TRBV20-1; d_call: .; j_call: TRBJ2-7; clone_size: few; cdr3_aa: CSARRDDYEQYF; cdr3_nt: TGCAGTGCTAGACGAGACGATTACGAGCAGTACTTC
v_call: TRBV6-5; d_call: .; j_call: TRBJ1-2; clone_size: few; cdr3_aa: CASRESGTLGDGYTF; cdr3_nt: TGTGCCAGCAGGGAGTCCGGCACCTTGGGTGATGGCTACACCTTC
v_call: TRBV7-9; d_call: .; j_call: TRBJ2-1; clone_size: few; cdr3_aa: CASSLRGGPGSFIYNEQFF; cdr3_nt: TGTGCCAGCAGCTTACGTGGAGGGCCAGGGAGCTTTATTTACAATGAGCAGTTCTTC
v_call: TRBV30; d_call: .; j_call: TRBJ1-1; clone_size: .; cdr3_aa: CAWSVSGDTEAFF; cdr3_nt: TGTGCCTGGAGTGTATCTGGGGACACTGAAGCTTTCTTT
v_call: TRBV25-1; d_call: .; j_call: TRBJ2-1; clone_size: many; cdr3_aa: CASFSYPGEQFF; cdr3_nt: TGTGCCAGCTTTTCCTACCCCGGTGAGCAGTTCTTC
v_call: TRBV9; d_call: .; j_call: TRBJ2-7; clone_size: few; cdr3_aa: CASSGGPERAYEQYF; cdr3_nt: TGTGCCAGCAGCGGGGGGCCTGAGAGGGCCTACGAGCAGTACTTC
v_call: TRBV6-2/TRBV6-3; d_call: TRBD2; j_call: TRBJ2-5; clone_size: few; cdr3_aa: CASRRIGGSEETQYF; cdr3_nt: TGTGCCAGCAGAAGAATAGGCGGGAGCGAGGAGACCCAGTACTTC
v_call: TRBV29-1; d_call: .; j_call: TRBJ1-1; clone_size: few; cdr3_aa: CSVGQGSEAFF; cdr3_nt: TGCAGCGTTGGGCAGGGGTCTGAAGCTTTCTTT
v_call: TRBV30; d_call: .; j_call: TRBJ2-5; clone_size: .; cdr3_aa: CAWSPGERQETQYF; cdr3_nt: TGTGCCTGGAGTCCCGGGGAGAGACAAGAGACCCAGTACTTC